This TCR beta chain came from a study of T-cell memory formation after mild COVID-19. TCRdb re-called the 5' RACE reads with MiXCR, one entry per CDR3 protein. The sample holds around 440,000 distinct CDR3 sequences, 15% to 20% seen once. The CDR3 loop spans 15 amino acids. Germline V lookup: CDR1 DFQATT, CDR2 SNEGSKA (reference sequence). V shed 0 bases and J shed 4 bases, with 16 bases lying between them. This sequence was found in an adult woman who had mild COVID-19 (a few samples of this study predate the infection). Cell type and time point are not known. Sequenced: PBMCs or a T cell subset sorted from them (not recorded which). The chain has TRBV20-1 and TRBJ2-7; maybe TRBD2 (6 bases). CDR3 protein: CSARDPRSGQYEQYF. The CDR3 DNA reads as TGCAGTGCTAGAGACCCCCGCAGCGGGCAGTACGAGCAGTACTTC.